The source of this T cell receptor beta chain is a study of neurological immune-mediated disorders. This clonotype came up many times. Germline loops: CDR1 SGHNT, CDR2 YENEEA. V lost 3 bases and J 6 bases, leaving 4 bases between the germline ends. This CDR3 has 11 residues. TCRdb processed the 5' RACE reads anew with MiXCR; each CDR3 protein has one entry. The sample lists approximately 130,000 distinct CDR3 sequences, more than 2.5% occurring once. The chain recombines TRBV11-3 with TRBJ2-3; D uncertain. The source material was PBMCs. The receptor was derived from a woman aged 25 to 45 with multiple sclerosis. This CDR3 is CASSFGDTQYF. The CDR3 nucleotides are TGTGCCAGCAGCTTCGGTGATACGCAGTATTTT.